What follows is one TCR beta chain and its context. An amount of RNA that ranged from roughly 0.5 to 1 ug was reverse transcribed with random hexamers. Each CDR3 protein is one row after TCRdb ran MiXCR on the immunoSEQ multiplex PCR reads. Here the sample spans roughly 190,000 distinct CDR3 sequences, about 93% being singletons. This record belongs to a study of CD8 T cells in Susac syndrome. V shed 5 bases and J 3 bases; nucleotides not matched to a gene: 10. Per the germline V gene, CDR1 is SGHTA and CDR2 is FQGNSA. CDR3 size: 16 residues. The sequence came from a human donor in good health. The sample taken for sequencing was CD4+ T cells from PBMCs. V gene TRBV7-2 combines with J gene TRBJ1-5; 7 bases match TRBD1. The CDR3 coding sequence is TGTGCCAGCAGCGGTCAAGGGGGCTTGACCAATCAGCCCCAGCATTTT. Translation: CASSGQGGLTNQPQHF. Using reference TRBV7-2 and TRBJ1-5 for the parts outside the CDR3, the full variable domain is GAGVSQSPSNKVTEKGKDVELRCDPISGHTALYWYRQSLGQGLEFLIYFQGNSAPDKSGLPSDRFSAERTGGSVSTLTIQRTQQEDSAVYLCASSGQGGLTNQPQHFGDGTRLSIL.